This T cell receptor (beta chain) was documented in a study of CD8 T cells in ankylosing spondylitis. From the 5' RACE reads, TCRdb called clonotypes with MiXCR, one entry per CDR3 protein. The sample lists approximately 300,000 distinct CDR3 sequences; 20% were seen once. Study-level findings and limits: According to the report, clones linked to the disease were significantly enriched in matched synovial fluid samples taken from ankylosing spondylitis patients.

Germline CDR1 reads SNHLY; CDR2 reads FYNNEI. V was trimmed by 8 bases and J by 3 bases, leaving 7 bases between them. The CDR3 is made up of 11 amino acids. This clonotype showed up just a few times. Antigen unknown. This receptor was identified in a male donor with ankylosing spondylitis or in good health (not recorded which). The rearrangement joins TRBV2 to TRBJ2-5; D is perhaps TRBD2 (6 bases). Sequencing input: blood, either unsorted or a sorted T cell fraction (not recorded which). CDR3 in amino acids: CASEREETQYF. The CDR3 bases are TGTGCCAGCGAGCGGGAAGAGACCCAGTACTTC.